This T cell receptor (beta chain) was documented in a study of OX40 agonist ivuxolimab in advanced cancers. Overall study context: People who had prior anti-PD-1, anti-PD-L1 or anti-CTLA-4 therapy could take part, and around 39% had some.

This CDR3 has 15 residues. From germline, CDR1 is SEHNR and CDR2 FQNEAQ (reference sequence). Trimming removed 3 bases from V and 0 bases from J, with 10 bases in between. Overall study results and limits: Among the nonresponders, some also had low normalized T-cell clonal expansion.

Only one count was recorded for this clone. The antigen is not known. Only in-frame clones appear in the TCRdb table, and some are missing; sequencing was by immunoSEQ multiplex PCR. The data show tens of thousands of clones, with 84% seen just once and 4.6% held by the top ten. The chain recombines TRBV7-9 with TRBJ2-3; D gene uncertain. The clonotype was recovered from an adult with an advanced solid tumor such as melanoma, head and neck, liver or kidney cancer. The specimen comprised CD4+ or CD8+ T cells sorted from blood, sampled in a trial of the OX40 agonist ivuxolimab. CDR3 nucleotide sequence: TGTGCCAGCAGCTTCTCGCGGTCTAGCACAGATACGCAGTATTTT. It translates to CASSFSRSSTDTQYF.